This T cell receptor beta chain was recorded in a study of blood T cell repertoires in COVID-19. Study background: The cDNA or gDNA used as material had been derived from T cells, B-cell-depleted T cells, or PBMCs.

With V trimmed by 4 bases and J by 2 bases, 8 bases remained unmatched. The CDR3 contains 15 residues. Germline V gives CDR1 SGHDN, CDR2 FVKESK. Per the authors' pipeline: Amplified reference gene primers provided the basis for estimating nucleated cell counts. Profiled with immunoSEQ multiplex PCR; TCRdb holds only in-frame clones, not every one. Clone size and the V and J calls come from that table; the DNA yielded D and trimming. The data show 200,000 to 300,000 clones, with approximately 83% seen just once and roughly 3.5% held by the top ten. Across about two dozen US areas, participants ranged in age from about 18 to 90 years. Participant-given clinical history determined each cohort assignment.

This TCR came from a woman in her thirties or forties with acute COVID-19. Sequencing was carried out using PBMCs or T cells enriched from blood (not recorded which). V usage is TRBV14 and J usage is TRBJ2-7, with TRBD1 matching 7 bases. The CDR3 sequence is CASSRIDRAAYEQYF. Written as DNA, the CDR3 is TGTGCCAGCAGCCGGATAGACAGGGCCGCCTACGAGCAGTACTTC.